These 29 T cell receptor beta chains were sequenced from one sample in a study of T cell repertoires in cytomegalovirus infection (dated by TCRdb to the late 2010s). The treatment or condition label of this sample denotes: in vitro stimulation with specific CMV peptide epitopes to enrich CMV-specific T cells. Instrument used: Illumina HiSeq 1500. TCRdb reworked the public reads: Q25 trimming with fastp, MiXCR clone assembly, productive beta chains retained. Each CDR3 protein appears once, grouped with its most common genes and DNA. The sample has some 900,000 distinct CDR3 sequences on record, approximately 32% of them singletons. The biggest ten clones account for about an eighth of the sample. Antigens of these TCRs are unknown. Sequenced material: cultured CD8+ T cells from PBMCs, taken from culture after CMV antigen stimulation. These receptors were obtained from a human donor in good health (CMV status not recorded). Some clones in this sample may be carry-over from other donors' samples.

Only a few counts were recorded for this clonotype. The chain uses TRBV7-9 and TRBJ2-2, with TRBD2 as a possible D gene (5 bases). Germline CDR1 is SEHNR and CDR2 is FQNEAQ (reference sequence). V was cut by 0 bases and J by 6 bases, with 8 bases left in between. The CDR3 has 14 amino acids. The CDR3 loop is CASSLAHGAGELFF. The CDR3 nucleotides are TGTGCCAGCAGCTTAGCGCACGGGGCCGGGGAGCTGTTTTTT.

This clonotype was seen a few times. J is TRBJ2-1 and V is TRBV19; 10 bases fit TRBD1. Germline CDR1 LNHDA, CDR2 SQIVND (reference sequence). The V and J ends lost 3 bases and 7 bases, in that order; junction bases with no gene match: 6. The CDR3 has 15 residues. The CDR3 bases are TGTGCCAGTAGTATCCTCCGGGACAGGGGTAATGAGCAGTTCTTC. Translating gives CASSILRDRGNEQFF.

The V and J genes are TRBV14 and TRBJ1-3; possibly TRBD1 for D (5 bases). Trimming shortened V by 5 bases and J by 6 bases, and 11 bases separated the two germline ends. Germline-derived CDR1 and CDR2 are SGHDN and FVKESK. The CDR3 runs to 13 residues. The CDR3 DNA is TGTGCCAGCAGCGGGGACCGCCAAAACACCATATATTTT. This sequence encodes CASSGDRQNTIYF.

This clonotype turned up a few times. The CDR3 sequence: CASSQEEGYTEAFF. The CDR3 region has the DNA TGCGCCAGCAGCCAAGAGGAAGGGTACACTGAAGCTTTCTTT. V is TRBV4-3 and J is TRBJ1-1; D gene uncertain. V was shortened by 0 bases and J by 3 bases, with 8 bases between the two germline ends. This CDR3 has 14 amino acids. CDR1 is LGHNA, CDR2 YSLEER, per germline.

The chain joins TRBV19 to TRBJ2-1; tentatively, D is TRBD2 (7 bases). V lost 11 bases, J lost 7 bases, and 21 bases lay in between. Germline loops: CDR1 LNHDA, CDR2 SQIVND (reference sequence). This CDR3 contains 14 residues. CDR3 bases: TGTGCCGTAAGAAGGGGGGGTTTTATAAATGAGCAGTTCTTC. Protein: CAVRRGGFINEQFF.

The genes are TRBV12-3 or TRBV12-4 and TRBJ2-4, with D perhaps matching TRBD2 (5 bases). This CDR3 contains 14 residues. With 5 bases removed from V and 7 bases from J, the gap between germline ends came to 15 bases. The CDR3 reads CASSPPYRGNIQYF. CDR3 DNA: TGTGCCAGCAGTCCCCCTTATCGCGGGAACATTCAGTACTTC.

The DNA of the CDR3 is TGTGCCAGCAGCGCTTGGGGCGGGGGGGAGACAGATACGCAGTATTTT. Its translation is CASSAWGGGETDTQYF. V and J are TRBV7-8 and TRBJ2-3; the match to TRBD2 covers 9 bases. Germline V lookup: CDR1 SGHVS, CDR2 FQNEAQ. CDR3 size: 16 residues. V was pared by 5 bases and J by 3 bases, with 9 bases of the junction left unmatched. The full variable domain, rest sourced from reference TRBV7-8 and TRBJ2-3, is GAGVSQSPRYKVAKRGQDVALRCDPISGHVSLFWYQQALGQGPEFLTYFQNEAQLDKSGLPSDRFFAERPEGSVSTLKIQRTQQEDSAVYLCASSAWGGGETDTQYFGPGTRLTVL.

The sample holds a few counts of this clonotype. The CDR3 DNA reads as TGTGCCAGGCGGCCGCCGAACACTGAAGCTTTCTTT. Translated, it gives CARRPPNTEAFF. This chain uses TRBV19 with TRBJ1-1, with D unclear. Germline lookup yields CDR1 LNHDA and CDR2 SQIVND (reference sequence). V lost 9 bases and J lost 1, with 9 bases in between. The CDR3 consists of 12 residues. Variable domain in full (rest from reference TRBV19 and TRBJ1-1): DGGITQSPKYLFRKEGQNVTLSCEQNLNHDAMYWYRQDPGQGLRLIYYSQIVNDFQKGDIAEGYSVSREKKESFPLTVTSAQKNPTAFYLCARRPPNTEAFFGQGTRLTVV.

This clonotype was seen only a few times. The chain has TRBV6-1 and TRBJ2-7, with D perhaps TRBD1 (5 bases). This CDR3 region has 14 residues. The V end was cut by 4 bases, the J end by 1 base, with 11 bases between. Germline assignment: CDR1 MNHNS and CDR2 SASEGT. DNA of the CDR3: TGTGCCAGCAGTGCGCTCGGACATTCCTACGAGCAGTACGTC. Translating it yields CASSALGHSYEQYV.

This clonotype was picked up a small number of times. V is TRBV27 and J is TRBJ1-5; 9 nucleotides agree with TRBD1. Trimming took 4 bases from V and 9 from J; bases not matched to a gene: 7. Germline V CDR1 and CDR2: MNHEY, SMNVEV (reference sequence). The CDR3 totals 14 residues. CDR3 coding DNA: TGTGCCAGCAGTTCGTCCGGGACAGGGTGGCCCCAGCATTTT. Residues: CASSSSGTGWPQHF.

This chain uses TRBV14 with TRBJ1-2; D unresolved. Germline V gene lookup returns CDR1 SGHDN and CDR2 FVKESK. V lost 3 bases and J 1 base, leaving 15 bases between the germline ends. This CDR3 has 16 amino acids. The CDR3 DNA reads as TGTGCCAGCAGCCACAATCCAACGGGTAGTAACTATGGCTACACCTTC. It specifies CASSHNPTGSNYGYTF.

This chain uses TRBV9 with TRBJ1-6; possible D gene TRBD1, 5 bases. This CDR3 comprises 15 residues. V was clipped by 4 bases and J by 5 bases, with 13 bases between them. Germline lookup yields CDR1 SGDLS and CDR2 YYNGEE. CDR3 in amino acids: CASSSRDHDNSPLHF. The CDR3, as DNA: TGTGCCAGCAGCTCCCGGGACCACGATAATTCACCCCTCCACTTT.

This chain uses TRBV9 with TRBJ1-2; D is uncertain. V lost 4 bases to trimming and J lost 4 bases, with 8 bases between them. CDR1 SGDLS and CDR2 YYNGEE come from the germline V gene. The CDR3 runs to 12 residues. The CDR3 protein is CASSTRTYGYTF. Here the CDR3 DNA reads TGTGCCAGCAGCACCCGGACCTATGGCTACACCTTC. The full variable domain, its missing parts supplied by reference TRBV9 and TRBJ1-2, is DSGVTQTPKHLITATGQRVTLRCSPRSGDLSVYWYQQSLDQGLQFLIQYYNGEERAKGNILERFSAQQFPDLHSELNLSSLELGDSALYFCASSTRTYGYTFGSGTRLTVV.

This clonotype was recorded at least ten times. The chain is built from TRBV7-8 and TRBJ1-5, with D unresolved. CDR1 and CDR2 from the germline V gene are SGHVS and FQNEAQ. The V end lost 3 bases, the J end lost 4 bases, and 19 bases lay between the germline ends. CDR3 size: 17 residues. This CDR3 reads CASSFAVGNPANQPQHF. CDR3 nucleotide sequence: TGTGCCAGCAGCTTTGCGGTCGGAAACCCAGCGAATCAGCCCCAGCATTTT.

The chain couples TRBV12-3 or TRBV12-4 to TRBJ2-2, with D perhaps TRBD2 (5 bases). V lost 8 bases to trimming and J lost 6 bases, with 10 bases between them. This CDR3 region has 12 residues. The CDR3 loop is CASPVRAGELFF. The DNA for the CDR3 is TGTGCCAGCCCGGTGAGGGCCGGGGAGCTGTTTTTT.

For this clonotype: Possible read error: a much larger clone is one base away. This chain joins TRBV12-3 or TRBV12-4 and TRBJ1-4; TRBD1 is a possible D gene (5 bases). V was shortened by 3 bases and J by 10 bases, with 21 bases between the two germline ends. The CDR3 spans 16 residues. CDR3 loop: CASSFFTRVEKGKLFF. The CDR3 nucleotides read TGTGCCAGCAGTTTCTTCACCAGGGTCGAGAAAGGAAAACTGTTTTTT.

The rearrangement links TRBV7-9 to TRBJ2-5; D perhaps matches TRBD2 (5 bases). The germline CDR1 and CDR2 sequences are SEHNR and FQNEAQ (reference sequence). V was pared by 2 bases and J by 4 bases, with 11 bases between. This CDR3 has 14 residues. The CDR3 DNA sequence: TGTGCCAGCAGCTTACCCGCGGGTTCAGAGACCCAGTACTTC. Protein: CASSLPAGSETQYF. Drawing the rest from reference TRBV7-9 and TRBJ2-5, the complete variable domain is DTGVSQNPRHKITKRGQNVTFRCDPISEHNRLYWYRQTLGQGPEFLTYFQNEAQLEKSRLLSDRFSAERPKGSFSTLEIQRTEQGDSAMYLCASSLPAGSETQYFGPGTRLLVL.

The rearrangement uses TRBV6-1 and TRBJ2-7; D unclear. The CDR3 is made up of 14 amino acids. V lost 3 bases, J lost 2 bases, and 11 bases lay in between. Germline CDR1 and CDR2: MNHNS and SASEGT. This CDR3 reads CASSDLTDPYEQYF. Written as DNA, the CDR3 is TGTGCCAGCAGTGATTTGACGGATCCCTACGAGCAGTACTTC.

The V call is TRBV6-6, the J call TRBJ2-2; D assignment may be TRBD1 or TRBD2 (5 bases each). V lost 5 bases and J lost 5, with 12 bases in between. The CDR3 runs to 14 residues. Germline V gene sequence: CDR1 MNHNY, CDR2 SVGAGI (reference sequence). The CDR3 protein is CASSPGAGTGELFF. The CDR3 DNA is TGTGCCAGCAGTCCCGGGGCCGGGACCGGGGAGCTGTTTTTT.

This clonotype has more than one count but fewer than ten. This rearrangement joins TRBV4-2 to TRBJ1-5; D is uncertain. V was cut by 3 bases and J by 5 bases, with 11 bases left in between. This CDR3 region has 14 residues. Germline V gene data show CDR1 as LGHNA and CDR2 as YNFKEQ. In nucleotides, the CDR3 is TGTGCCAGCAGCCACCACCCGCCGGATCAGCCCCAGCATTTT. Protein: CASSHHPPDQPQHF.

V gene TRBV4-1 combines with J gene TRBJ1-4; D call uncertain. The CDR3 runs 17 residues. The germline CDR1 and CDR2 sequences are MGHRA and YSYEKL. The V end was cut by 0 bases, the J end by 5 bases, with 16 bases between. The CDR3 DNA sequence: TGCGCCAGCAGCCAAGATCTAAGAACAAACCGGAATGAAAAACTGTTTTTT. Translated, it gives CASSQDLRTNRNEKLFF.

As regards this clonotype: A much larger clone sits a single nucleotide away, making a read error possible. The chain carries TRBV7-6 and TRBJ1-1, with a weak D call TRBD1 (5 bases). V was clipped by 5 bases and J by 3 bases, with 16 bases between them. The germline V gene encodes CDR1 SGHVS and CDR2 FNYEAQ. This CDR3 has 15 amino acids. The CDR3 coding sequence is TGTGCCAGCAGCCAGGGCGGCCTTCTGGACACTGAAGCTTTCTTT. It specifies CASSQGGLLDTEAFF.

This clonotype has more than one count but fewer than ten. The chain joins TRBV6-5 to TRBJ2-7; D may be TRBD1 (6 bases). The CDR3 is 14 residues long. Germline V gene lookup returns CDR1 MNHEY and CDR2 SVGAGI. V lost 2 bases, J lost 2 bases, and 10 bases lay in between. As DNA, the CDR3 is TGTGCCAGCAGTTACGGGCAGGGGACCTACGAGCAGTACTTC. Protein product: CASSYGQGTYEQYF.

This chain joins TRBV6-5 and TRBJ2-7; D may be TRBD1 or TRBD2 (6 bases each). Trimming left V 4 bases short and J 4 bases short, with 14 bases between. The CDR3 extends over 14 amino acids. Germline V gene sequence: CDR1 MNHEY, CDR2 SVGAGI. The DNA of the CDR3 is TGTGCCAGCAGTTTCGGGGGCCAGGTGTACGAGCAGTACTTC. Translation gives CASSFGGQVYEQYF.

The chain is built from TRBV29-1 and TRBJ1-2; no reliable D call. Germline CDR1 SQVTM, CDR2 ANQGSEA. The length of the CDR3 is 11 residues. V was pared by 7 bases and J by 5 bases, with 11 bases between. The CDR3 here is CSGAENYGYTF. The CDR3 region has the DNA TGCAGCGGCGCGGAGAATTATGGCTACACCTTC.

The chain links TRBV6-1 to TRBJ1-6; D may be TRBD1 (6 bases). V was trimmed by 11 bases and J by 0 bases, leaving 14 bases between them. Germline V CDR1 and CDR2: MNHNS, SASEGT. The CDR3 is 15 residues long. The CDR3: CAAPGQSSYNSPLHF. The CDR3, as DNA: TGTGCCGCGCCTGGACAGAGCTCCTATAATTCACCCCTCCACTTT.

Written as DNA, the CDR3 is TGCGCCAGCAGCAAGTCCCGGGACAGGGATCAGCCCCAGCATTTT. It encodes CASSKSRDRDQPQHF. The chain uses TRBV5-1 and TRBJ1-5, with 9 bases identical to TRBD1. The junction had 7 bases not matched to a gene; V was cut back by 4 bases and J by 5 bases. The CDR3 runs to 15 residues. CDR1 and CDR2 (germline): SGHRS, YFSETQ.

The gene calls are TRBV4-3 and TRBJ2-1; D is unclear. Looked up from germline, CDR1 is LGHNA and CDR2 is YSLEER. Trimming shortened V by 0 bases and J by 0 bases, and 9 bases separated the two germline ends. This CDR3 has 16 residues. The CDR3 DNA sequence: TGCGCCAGCAGCCAAGACGGAAGCTACTCCTACAATGAGCAGTTCTTC. It yields the protein CASSQDGSYSYNEQFF.

This clonotype was counted at least ten times. Here the CDR3 reads CASSSRQGDGEQFF. The DNA for the CDR3 is TGTGCCAGCAGCTCACGACAGGGGGACGGTGAGCAGTTCTTC. The rearrangement uses TRBV7-2 and TRBJ2-1, with 9 bases lining up with TRBD1. Germline CDR1 SGHTA, CDR2 FQGNSA. The junction had 7 bases not matched to a gene; V was cut back by 4 bases and J by 9 bases. The CDR3 covers 14 residues.